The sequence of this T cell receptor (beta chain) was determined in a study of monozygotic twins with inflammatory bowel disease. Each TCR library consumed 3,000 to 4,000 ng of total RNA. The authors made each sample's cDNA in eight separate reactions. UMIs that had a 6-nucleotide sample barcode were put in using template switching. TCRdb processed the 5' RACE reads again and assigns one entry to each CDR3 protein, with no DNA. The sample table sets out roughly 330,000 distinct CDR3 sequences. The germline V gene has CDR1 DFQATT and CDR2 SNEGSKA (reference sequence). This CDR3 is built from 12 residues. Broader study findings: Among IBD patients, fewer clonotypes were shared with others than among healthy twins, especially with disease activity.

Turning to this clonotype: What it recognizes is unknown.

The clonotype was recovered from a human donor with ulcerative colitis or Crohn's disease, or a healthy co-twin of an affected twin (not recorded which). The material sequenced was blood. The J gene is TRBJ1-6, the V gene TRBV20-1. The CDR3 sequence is CSGAQFNSPLHF.